This passage covers 13 T cell receptor beta chains from one sample sequenced in a study of shared T cell receptors in the human thymus. Profiling relied on immunoSEQ multiplex PCR, and the TCRdb table lists in-frame clones only, not all of them. The repertoire holds 700,000 to 750,000 clones, with roughly 88% as singletons. The data were also submitted as part of a second study, on human thymus T cells.

Sequencing input: thymocytes. These receptors all come from a girl under three years old with a congenital heart defect.

The chain recombines TRBV2 with TRBJ1-1; D not resolved. The V end was cut by 8 bases, the J end by 4 bases, with 20 bases between. Germline V gene sequence: CDR1 SNHLY, CDR2 FYNNEI. This CDR3 has 15 amino acids. The CDR3 sequence: CASAPRASGGTEAFF. CDR3 in DNA: TGTGCCAGCGCCCCGAGGGCCAGTGGCGGCACTGAAGCTTTCTTT.

This clone was observed a single time. The chain joins TRBV6-5 to TRBJ2-1; TRBD2 matches at 8 bases. Germline trimming cut 7 bases from V and 9 bases from J; bases unmatched to any gene: 8. The CDR3 has 13 amino acids. CDR1 and CDR2 from the germline V gene are MNHEY and SVGAGI. CDR3: CASNSGDLSEQFF. The CDR3, as DNA: TGTGCCAGCAATAGCGGGGACCTTAGTGAGCAGTTCTTC.

The gene calls are TRBV7-2 and TRBJ1-2, with no clear D. V was cut by 5 bases and J by 3 bases, with 22 bases left in between. CDR3 size: 17 residues. Germline V gene lookup returns CDR1 SGHTA and CDR2 FQGNSA. The CDR3 nucleotides read TGTGCCAGCAGCCCCCGTTTGCCTGCCCCCCGCGACTATGGCTACACCTTC. This translates into CASSPRLPAPRDYGYTF. The whole variable domain, remainder taken from reference TRBV7-2 and TRBJ1-2, is GAGVSQSPSNKVTEKGKDVELRCDPISGHTALYWYRQSLGQGLEFLIYFQGNSAPDKSGLPSDRFSAERTGGSVSTLTIQRTQQEDSAVYLCASSPRLPAPRDYGYTFGSGTRLTVV.

This rearrangement joins TRBV27 to TRBJ1-2, with D possibly TRBD1 on 5 matching bases. The germline gives CDR1 MNHEY, CDR2 SMNVEV (reference sequence). Trimming pared 6 bases from V and 2 bases from J, leaving 16 bases between. This CDR3 is built from 15 residues. This chain's CDR3 is CASSLNQGVNYGYTF. The CDR3 region has the DNA TGTGCCAGCAGCCTTAACCAAGGGGTGAACTATGGCTACACCTTC.

The count of this clone is one. The chain joins TRBV2 to TRBJ1-2; TRBD1 matches at 11 bases. Germline V gene data show CDR1 as SNHLY and CDR2 as FYNNEI. V lost 8 bases and J lost 8; bases outside the gene matches: 16. This CDR3 region has 16 residues. CDR3: CASPSTPDRGQGGYTF. For the CDR3, the DNA is TGTGCCAGCCCATCTACACCGGACAGGGGGCAGGGCGGCTACACCTTC.

This chain links TRBV7-2 with TRBJ1-2, with 8 bases matching TRBD1. This CDR3 comprises 15 residues. The V gene's germline CDR1 is SGHTA and CDR2 FQGNSA. Germline trimming cut 5 bases from V and 8 bases from J; bases unmatched to any gene: 13. The CDR3: CASSAYRGTGGGYTF. The CDR3 bases are TGTGCCAGCAGCGCCTACAGGGGGACCGGCGGGGGCTACACCTTC. Filled out from reference TRBV7-2 and TRBJ1-2, the complete variable domain reads GAGVSQSPSNKVTEKGKDVELRCDPISGHTALYWYRQSLGQGLEFLIYFQGNSAPDKSGLPSDRFSAERTGGSVSTLTIQRTQQEDSAVYLCASSAYRGTGGGYTFGSGTRLTVV.

The chain recombines TRBV6-6 with TRBJ1-3, with D hard to call. There are 16 residues in the CDR3. Trimming removed 2 bases from V and 2 bases from J, with 13 bases in between. CDR1 is MNHNY and CDR2 is SVGAGI in the germline V gene (reference sequence). CDR3 amino acids: CASSYRDPSAGNTIYF. Written as DNA, the CDR3 is TGTGCCAGCAGTTACCGAGATCCTTCGGCTGGAAACACCATATATTTT.

A note on this clone: Additional DNA sequences in this sample encode the identical CDR3. The chain recombines TRBV9 with TRBJ1-6, with D unclear. The CDR3 sequence is 16 residues long. V was trimmed by 0 bases and J by 5 bases, leaving 12 bases between them. Germline V lookup: CDR1 SGDLS, CDR2 YYNGEE. CDR3 sequence reads: CASSVGTGEHNSPLHF. For the CDR3, the DNA is TGTGCCAGCAGCGTAGGGACCGGGGAACATAATTCACCCCTCCACTTT.

This sequence joins TRBV19 and TRBJ1-4, with 10 nucleotides matching TRBD1. After removal of 6 bases from V and 6 bases from J, the junction contained 7 bases not matched to a gene. Germline CDR1 and CDR2: LNHDA and SQIVND (reference sequence). This CDR3 has 15 amino acids. The CDR3 DNA reads as TGTGCCAGTAGCCCGCCGGGACAGGGGCATGAAAAACTGTTTTTT. Its protein is CASSPPGQGHEKLFF.

V is TRBV15 and J is TRBJ2-5; D unclear. CDR1 is LNHNV, CDR2 YYDKDF, per germline (reference sequence). V was pared by 1 base and J by 4 bases, with 4 bases between. The CDR3 is 12 residues long. CDR3 region: CATSRVRETQYF. The DNA of the CDR3 is TGTGCCACCAGCAGAGTCCGAGAGACCCAGTACTTC.

This sequence joins TRBV27 and TRBJ2-1; 8 nucleotides line up with TRBD1. CDR1 is MNHEY, CDR2 SMNVEV, per germline (reference sequence). The CDR3 contains 16 residues. Losses at the gene ends were 5 bases for V and 5 bases for J; bases not matched to a gene: 11. CDR3 sequence reads: CASSKGGRGLHNEQFF. The CDR3 nucleotides read TGTGCCAGCAGTAAAGGGGGCAGGGGGCTCCACAATGAGCAGTTCTTC.

J is TRBJ1-4 and V is TRBV6-1; no firm D call. Germline loops: CDR1 MNHNS, CDR2 SASEGT. The CDR3 has 16 amino acids. Trimming took off 2 bases at V and 1 base at J, with 11 bases between the two ends. CDR3 sequence reads: CASSEHGDITNEKLFF. CDR3 sequence (DNA): TGTGCCAGCAGTGAACACGGGGATATAACTAATGAAAAACTGTTTTTT.

This chain connects TRBV5-5 to TRBJ1-2, with 9 bases fitting TRBD1. With V trimmed by 6 bases and J by 6 bases, 18 bases remained unmatched. CDR1 is SGHKS, CDR2 YYEKEE, per germline (reference sequence). The CDR3 consists of 17 residues. CDR3 nucleotide sequence: TGTGCCAGCACACACCTCCGGGACAGGGAATCGGGGGATGGCTACACCTTC. Protein: CASTHLRDRESGDGYTF.